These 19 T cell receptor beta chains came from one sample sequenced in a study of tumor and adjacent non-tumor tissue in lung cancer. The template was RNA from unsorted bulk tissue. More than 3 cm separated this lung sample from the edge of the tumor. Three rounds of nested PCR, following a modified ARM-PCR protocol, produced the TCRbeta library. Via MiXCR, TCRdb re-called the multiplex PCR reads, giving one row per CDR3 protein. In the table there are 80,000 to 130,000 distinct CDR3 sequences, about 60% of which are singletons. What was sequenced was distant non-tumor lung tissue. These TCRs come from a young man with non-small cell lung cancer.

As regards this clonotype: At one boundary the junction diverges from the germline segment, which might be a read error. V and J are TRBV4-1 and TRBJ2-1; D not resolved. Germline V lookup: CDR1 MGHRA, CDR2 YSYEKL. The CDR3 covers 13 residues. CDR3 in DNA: TGCGTCAGCAACCAAGAGGCTATGAATGAGCAGATCTTC. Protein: CVSNQEAMNEQIF.

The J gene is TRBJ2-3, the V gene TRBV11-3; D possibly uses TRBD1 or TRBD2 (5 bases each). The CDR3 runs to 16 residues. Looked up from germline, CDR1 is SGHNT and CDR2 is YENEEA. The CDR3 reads CARSLGEGMPTYTQYF. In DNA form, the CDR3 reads TGTGCTAGAAGCTTAGGAGAGGGGATGCCGACGTATACGCAGTATTTT.

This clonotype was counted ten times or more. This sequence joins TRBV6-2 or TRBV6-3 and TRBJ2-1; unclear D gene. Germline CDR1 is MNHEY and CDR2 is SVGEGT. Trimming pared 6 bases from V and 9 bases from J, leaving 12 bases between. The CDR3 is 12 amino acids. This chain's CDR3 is CASSLALGEQFF. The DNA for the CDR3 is TGTGCCAGCAGCCTCGCCCTCGGTGAGCAGTTCTTC.

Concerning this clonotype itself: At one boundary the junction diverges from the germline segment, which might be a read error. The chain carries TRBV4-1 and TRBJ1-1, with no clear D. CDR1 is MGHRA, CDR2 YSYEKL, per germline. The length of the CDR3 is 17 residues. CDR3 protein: CASRRNTIFGPNPEAFF. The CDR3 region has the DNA TGCGCCAGCAGGCGAAATACCATCTTCGGGCCGAACCCTGAAGCTTTCTTT.

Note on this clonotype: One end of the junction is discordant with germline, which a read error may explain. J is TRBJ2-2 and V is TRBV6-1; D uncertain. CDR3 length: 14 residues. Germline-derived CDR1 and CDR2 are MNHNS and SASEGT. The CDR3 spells CASSEGMETGELFF. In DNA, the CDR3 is TGTGCCAGTAGTGAAGGTATGGAAACCGGGGAGCTGTTTTTT.

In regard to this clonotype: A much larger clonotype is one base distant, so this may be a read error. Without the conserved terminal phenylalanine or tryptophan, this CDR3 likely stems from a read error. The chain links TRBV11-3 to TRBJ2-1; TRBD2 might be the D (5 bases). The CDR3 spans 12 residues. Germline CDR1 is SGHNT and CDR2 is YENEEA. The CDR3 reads CAGSLVGVEQFI. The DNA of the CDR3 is TGTGCCGGCAGCTTAGTGGGAGTTGAGCAGTTCATC.

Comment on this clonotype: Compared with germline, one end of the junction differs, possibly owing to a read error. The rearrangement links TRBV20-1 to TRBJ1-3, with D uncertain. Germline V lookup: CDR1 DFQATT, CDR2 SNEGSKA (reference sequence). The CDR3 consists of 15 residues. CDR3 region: CSAKSDLFSGDTIYF. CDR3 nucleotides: TGTAGTGCTAAATCAGACCTGTTCTCTGGAGACACCATATATTTT.

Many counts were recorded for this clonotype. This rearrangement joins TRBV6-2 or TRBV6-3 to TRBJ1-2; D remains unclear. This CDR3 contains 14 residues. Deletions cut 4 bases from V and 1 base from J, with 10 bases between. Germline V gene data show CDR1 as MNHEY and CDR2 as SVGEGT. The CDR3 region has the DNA TGTGCCAGCAGTTCTCAGAGAGATAACTATGGCTACACCTTC. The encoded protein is CASSSQRDNYGYTF.

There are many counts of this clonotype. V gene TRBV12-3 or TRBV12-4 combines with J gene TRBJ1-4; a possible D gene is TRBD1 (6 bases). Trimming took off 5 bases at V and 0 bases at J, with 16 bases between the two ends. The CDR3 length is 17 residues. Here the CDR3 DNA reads TGTGCCAGCAGTCAATCCGGGACATCGACAACTAATGAAAAACTGTTTTTT. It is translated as CASSQSGTSTTNEKLFF.

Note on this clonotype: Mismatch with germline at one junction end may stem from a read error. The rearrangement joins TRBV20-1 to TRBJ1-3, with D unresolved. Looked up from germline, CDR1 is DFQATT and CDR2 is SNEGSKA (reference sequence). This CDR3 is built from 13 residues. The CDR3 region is CGAKQLSGNTIYF. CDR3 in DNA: TGCGGTGCTAAGCAGCTGTCTGGAAACACCATATATTTT.

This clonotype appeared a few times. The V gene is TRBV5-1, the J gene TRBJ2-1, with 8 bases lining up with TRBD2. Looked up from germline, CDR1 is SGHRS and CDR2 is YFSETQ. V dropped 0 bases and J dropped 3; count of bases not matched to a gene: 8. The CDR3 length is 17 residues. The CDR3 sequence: CASSLGDVSGNYNEQFF. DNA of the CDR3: TGCGCCAGCAGCTTGGGGGACGTTAGCGGGAACTACAATGAGCAGTTCTTC.

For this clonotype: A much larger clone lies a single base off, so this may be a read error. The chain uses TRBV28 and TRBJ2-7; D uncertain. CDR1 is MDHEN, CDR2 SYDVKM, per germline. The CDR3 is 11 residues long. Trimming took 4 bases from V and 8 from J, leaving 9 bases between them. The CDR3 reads CASSSGYKQYF. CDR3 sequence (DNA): TGTGCCAGCAGTTCCGGATACAAGCAGTACTTC.

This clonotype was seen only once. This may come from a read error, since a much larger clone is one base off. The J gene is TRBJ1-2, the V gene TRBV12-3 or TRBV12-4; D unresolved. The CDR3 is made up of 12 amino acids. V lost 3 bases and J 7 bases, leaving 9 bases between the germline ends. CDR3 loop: CASSFRDSGYTF. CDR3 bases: TGTGCCAGCAGTTTTAGAGATTCTGGCTACACCTTC.

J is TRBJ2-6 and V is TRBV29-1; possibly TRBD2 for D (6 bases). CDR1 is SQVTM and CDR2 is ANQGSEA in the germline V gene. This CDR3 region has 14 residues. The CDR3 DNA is TGCTACGTCGGGACTGCCTCTGGGGCCAACGTCCTGACTTTC. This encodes CYVGTASGANVLTF.

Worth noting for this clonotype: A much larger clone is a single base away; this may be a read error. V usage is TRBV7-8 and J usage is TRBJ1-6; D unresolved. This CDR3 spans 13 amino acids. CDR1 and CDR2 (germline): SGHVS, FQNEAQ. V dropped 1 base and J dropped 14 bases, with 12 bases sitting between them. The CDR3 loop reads CASSLERPLALHF. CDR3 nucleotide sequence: TGTGCCAGCAGCTTAGAACGGCCCTTAGCCCTCCACTTT.

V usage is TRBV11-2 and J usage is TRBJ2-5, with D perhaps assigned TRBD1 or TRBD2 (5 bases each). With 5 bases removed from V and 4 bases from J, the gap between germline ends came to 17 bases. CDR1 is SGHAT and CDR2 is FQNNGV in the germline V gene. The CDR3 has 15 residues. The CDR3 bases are TGTGCCAGCAGCCGTCGGGGTAGGGGCGGAGAGACCCAGTACTTC. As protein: CASSRRGRGGETQYF.

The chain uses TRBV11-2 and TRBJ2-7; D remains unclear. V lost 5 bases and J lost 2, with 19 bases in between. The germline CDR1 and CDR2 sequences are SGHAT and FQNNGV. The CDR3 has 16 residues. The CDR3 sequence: CASSPRGVPPPYEQYF. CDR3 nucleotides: TGTGCCAGCAGCCCGCGTGGGGTTCCGCCTCCCTACGAGCAGTACTTC.

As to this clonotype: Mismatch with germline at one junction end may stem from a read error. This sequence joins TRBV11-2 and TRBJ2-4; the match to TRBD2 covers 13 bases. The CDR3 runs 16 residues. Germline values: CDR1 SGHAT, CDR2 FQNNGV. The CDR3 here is CASSTGTSGDKNIQCF. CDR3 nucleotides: TGTGCCAGCAGCACCGGGACTAGCGGGGATAAAAACATTCAGTGCTTC.

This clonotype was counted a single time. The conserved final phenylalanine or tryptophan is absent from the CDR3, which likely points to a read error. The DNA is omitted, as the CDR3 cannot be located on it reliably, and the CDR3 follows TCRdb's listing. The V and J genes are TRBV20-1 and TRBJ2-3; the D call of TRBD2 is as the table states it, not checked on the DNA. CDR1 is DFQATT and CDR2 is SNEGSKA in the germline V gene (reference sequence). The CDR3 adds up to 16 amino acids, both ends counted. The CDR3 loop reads CSAREWASGVTDTQYV.